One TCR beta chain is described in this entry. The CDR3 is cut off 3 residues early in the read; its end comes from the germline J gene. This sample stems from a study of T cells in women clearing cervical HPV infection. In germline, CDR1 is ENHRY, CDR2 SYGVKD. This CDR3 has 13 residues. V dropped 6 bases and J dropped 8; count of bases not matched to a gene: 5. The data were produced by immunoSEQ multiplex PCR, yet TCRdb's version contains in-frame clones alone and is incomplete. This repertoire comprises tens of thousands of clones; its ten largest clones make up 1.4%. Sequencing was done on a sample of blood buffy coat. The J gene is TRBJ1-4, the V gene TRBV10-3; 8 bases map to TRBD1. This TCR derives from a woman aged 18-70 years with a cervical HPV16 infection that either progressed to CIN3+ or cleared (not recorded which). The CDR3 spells CAISGQGGEKLFF. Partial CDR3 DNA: TGTGCCATCAGCGGACAGGGAGGGGAAAAA.